Here is one T cell receptor beta chain with its context. The data originate from a study of T cells in tuberculosis. TCRdb's copy holds only in-frame clones and misses some; the assay was immunoSEQ multiplex PCR. The sample carries around 38,000 clones, roughly 96% recorded once. At study entry, adolescents had tuberculin skin tests and IGRA screening. V was clipped by 2 bases and J by 4 bases; unmatched bases: 13. Germline assignment: CDR1 SEHNR and CDR2 FQNEAQ (reference sequence). CDR3 length equals 18 residues. The chain is built from TRBV7-9 and TRBJ2-2; TRBD2 matches at 7 bases. Sequences were obtained from PBMCs. The clonotype was recovered from a donor aged 10-29 years with latent tuberculosis or without tuberculosis infection. The CDR3 bases are TGTGCCAGCAGCTTACGGCCCGTCCTAGCGGAAACCACCGGGGAGCTGTTTTTT. As protein: CASSLRPVLAETTGELFF. Supplemented by reference TRBV7-9 and TRBJ2-2, the full variable domain reads DTGVSQNPRHKITKRGQNVTFRCDPISEHNRLYWYRQTLGQGPEFLTYFQNEAQLEKSRLLSDRFSAERPKGSFSTLEIQRTEQGDSAMYLCASSLRPVLAETTGELFFGEGSRLTVL.